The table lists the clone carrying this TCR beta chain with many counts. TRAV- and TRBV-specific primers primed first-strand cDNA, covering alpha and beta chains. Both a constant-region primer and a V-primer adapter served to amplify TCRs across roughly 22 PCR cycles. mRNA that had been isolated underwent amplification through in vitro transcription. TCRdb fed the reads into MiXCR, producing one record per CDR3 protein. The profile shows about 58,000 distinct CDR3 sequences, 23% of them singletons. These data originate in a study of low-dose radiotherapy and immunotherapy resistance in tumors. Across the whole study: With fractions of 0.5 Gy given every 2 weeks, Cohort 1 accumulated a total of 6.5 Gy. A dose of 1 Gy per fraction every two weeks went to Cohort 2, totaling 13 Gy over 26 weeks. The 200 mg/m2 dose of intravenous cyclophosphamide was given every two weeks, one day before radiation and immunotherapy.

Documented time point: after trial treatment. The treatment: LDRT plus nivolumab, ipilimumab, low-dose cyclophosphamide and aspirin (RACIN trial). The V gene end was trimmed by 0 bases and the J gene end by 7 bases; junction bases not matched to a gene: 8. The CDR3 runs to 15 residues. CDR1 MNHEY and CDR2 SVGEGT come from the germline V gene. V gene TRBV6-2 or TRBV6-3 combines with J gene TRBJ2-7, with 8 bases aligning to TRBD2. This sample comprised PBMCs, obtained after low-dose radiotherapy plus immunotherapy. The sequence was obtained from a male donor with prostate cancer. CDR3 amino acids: CASSYSPGTREEQYF. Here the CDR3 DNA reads TGTGCCAGCAGTTACTCCCCTGGGACTAGAGAAGAGCAGTACTTC.